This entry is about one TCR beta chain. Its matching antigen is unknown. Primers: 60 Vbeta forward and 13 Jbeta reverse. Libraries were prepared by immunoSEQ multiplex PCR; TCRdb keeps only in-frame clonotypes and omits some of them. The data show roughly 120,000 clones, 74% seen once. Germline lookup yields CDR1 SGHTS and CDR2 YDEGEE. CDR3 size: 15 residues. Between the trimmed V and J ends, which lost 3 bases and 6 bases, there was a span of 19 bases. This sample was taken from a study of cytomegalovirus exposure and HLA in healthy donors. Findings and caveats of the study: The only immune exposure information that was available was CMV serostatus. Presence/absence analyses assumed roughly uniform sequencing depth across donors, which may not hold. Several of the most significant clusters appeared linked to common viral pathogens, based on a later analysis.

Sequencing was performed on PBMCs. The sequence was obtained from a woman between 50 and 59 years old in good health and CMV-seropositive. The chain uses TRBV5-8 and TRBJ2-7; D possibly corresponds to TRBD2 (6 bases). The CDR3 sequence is CASSSRYGLLSEQYF. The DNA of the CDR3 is TGTGCCAGCAGCTCGAGGTACGGACTACTCAGCGAGCAGTACTTC.